The clone carrying this T cell receptor beta chain was found once. Using immunoSEQ multiplex PCR, the repertoire was profiled, and TCRdb retains in-frame clones only, with some absent. The sample holds 720,000 or so clones, approximately 85% seen once. The record originates from a study of shared T cell receptors in the human thymus. This CDR3 contains 16 residues. Trimming left V 6 bases short and J 4 bases short, with 22 bases between. Germline V gene sequence: CDR1 SGHNT, CDR2 YYREEE (reference sequence). The sample was also reused in another study, on human thymus T cells.

This sequence joins TRBV5-4 and TRBJ1-2; D remains unclear. The TCR comes from a girl less than two years old with a congenital heart defect. The sequenced sample was thymocytes. The chain's CDR3 is CASKQNRAIGLYGYTF. CDR3 bases: TGTGCCAGCAAGCAGAACCGGGCTATAGGACTCTATGGCTACACCTTC.